This is a list of T cell receptor beta chains from one sample in a study of blood T cells in healthy people across ages. TCRdb processed the 5' RACE reads anew with MiXCR; each CDR3 protein has one entry. Of approximately 1.5 million distinct CDR3 sequences listed, about 42% are singletons. The material sequenced was blood. Receptors originate from a woman between 18 and 30 years old in good health. CDR3s include the opening cysteine and the closing phenylalanine or tryptophan. The order of the fields is D gene, clone size, V gene, J gene, CDR3 protein, CDR3 DNA. A D gene is named only where the DNA matches it firmly. Clone size is given for some rows only: seen once, a few or many times, or a class if the clone is expanded.

D gene: TRBD2; clone size: .; V gene: TRBV19; J gene: TRBJ2-5; CDR3 protein: CASSVTSGRETQYF; CDR3 DNA: TGTGCCAGTAGTGTAACTAGCGGTAGAGAGACCCAGTACTTC
D gene: .; clone size: .; V gene: TRBV27; J gene: TRBJ2-1; CDR3 protein: CASSFSSGVYEQFF; CDR3 DNA: TGTGCCAGCAGTTTTAGTTCAGGGGTATACGAGCAGTTCTTC
D gene: .; clone size: .; V gene: TRBV6-1; J gene: TRBJ2-3; CDR3 protein: CATNRGSTDVTQYF; CDR3 DNA: TGTGCCACAAATAGGGGGTCCACGGATGTTACGCAGTATTTT
D gene: .; clone size: few; V gene: TRBV20-1; J gene: TRBJ1-5; CDR3 protein: CSARGAASAQHF; CDR3 DNA: TGCAGTGCTAGGGGGGCAGCTTCGGCCCAGCATTTT
D gene: .; clone size: .; V gene: TRBV12-3/TRBV12-4; J gene: TRBJ2-4; CDR3 protein: CASSLQLAGQYF; CDR3 DNA: TGTGCCAGCAGTTTACAGCTAGCAGGGCAGTACTTC
D gene: .; clone size: few; V gene: TRBV27; J gene: TRBJ2-3; CDR3 protein: CASSSGPSPDTQYF; CDR3 DNA: TGTGCCAGCAGTTCGGGACCCAGCCCGGATACGCAGTATTTT
D gene: .; clone size: few; V gene: TRBV20-1; J gene: TRBJ1-1; CDR3 protein: CSARDQRRLTEAFF; CDR3 DNA: TGCAGTGCTAGAGATCAGCGGCGATTGACTGAAGCTTTCTTT
D gene: .; clone size: .; V gene: TRBV4-3; J gene: TRBJ1-1; CDR3 protein: CASSLGTTCEAFF; CDR3 DNA: TGCGCCAGCAGCCTCGGGACAACTTGTGAAGCTTTCTTT
D gene: .; clone size: .; V gene: TRBV25-1; J gene: TRBJ2-1; CDR3 protein: CASSGTLAYNEQFF; CDR3 DNA: TGTGCCAGCAGTGGGACTCTTGCCTACAATGAGCAGTTCTTC
D gene: .; clone size: .; V gene: TRBV18; J gene: TRBJ2-6; CDR3 protein: CASSFTEAGANVLTF; CDR3 DNA: TGTGCCAGCTCATTTACTGAGGCTGGGGCCAACGTCCTGACTTTC
D gene: .; clone size: .; V gene: TRBV2; J gene: TRBJ1-2; CDR3 protein: CASSILQDTNYGYTF; CDR3 DNA: TGTGCCAGCAGTATTCTGCAGGACACTAACTATGGCTACACCTTC
D gene: .; clone size: few; V gene: TRBV29-1; J gene: TRBJ2-7; CDR3 protein: CSVSTRRSYEQYF; CDR3 DNA: TGCAGTGTTTCGACCCGGCGATCCTACGAGCAGTACTTC
D gene: .; clone size: .; V gene: TRBV28; J gene: TRBJ2-4; CDR3 protein: CASSSPRGSRIQYF; CDR3 DNA: TGTGCCAGCAGTTCACCCAGGGGCTCGCGCATTCAGTACTTC
D gene: TRBD1; clone size: .; V gene: TRBV3-1; J gene: TRBJ2-5; CDR3 protein: CASRRGGWDRDEETQYF; CDR3 DNA: TGTGCCAGCAGACGCGGTGGGTGGGACAGGGATGAAGAGACCCAGTACTTC
D gene: .; clone size: .; V gene: TRBV7-9; J gene: TRBJ2-5; CDR3 protein: CASSLESGYSYGQYF; CDR3 DNA: TGTGCCAGCAGCTTAGAGTCAGGGTATAGCTACGGGCAGTACTTC
D gene: .; clone size: .; V gene: TRBV9; J gene: TRBJ1-5; CDR3 protein: CASSVDWEQPQHF; CDR3 DNA: TGTGCCAGCAGCGTAGACTGGGAACAGCCCCAGCATTTT
D gene: .; clone size: .; V gene: TRBV4-3; J gene: TRBJ1-2; CDR3 protein: CASSQDYGGDGYTF; CDR3 DNA: TGCGCCAGCAGCCAAGATTATGGAGGAGATGGCTACACCTTC
D gene: .; clone size: .; V gene: TRBV4-3; J gene: TRBJ2-7; CDR3 protein: CASSQASSLYNEQYF; CDR3 DNA: TGCGCCAGCAGCCAAGCGTCTAGCCTTTACAATGAGCAGTACTTC
D gene: .; clone size: few; V gene: TRBV11-2; J gene: TRBJ2-5; CDR3 protein: CASREGGPKETQYF; CDR3 DNA: TGTGCCAGCAGGGAAGGGGGACCAAAGGAGACCCAGTACTTC
D gene: TRBD1; clone size: few; V gene: TRBV6-1; J gene: TRBJ2-2; CDR3 protein: CASSVTGRNTGELFF; CDR3 DNA: TGTGCCAGCAGTGTGACAGGGCGGAACACCGGGGAGCTGTTTTTT
D gene: TRBD1; clone size: .; V gene: TRBV6-5; J gene: TRBJ2-7; CDR3 protein: CASSRTGQGKYEQYF; CDR3 DNA: TGTGCCAGCAGTCGTACGGGACAGGGCAAATACGAGCAGTACTTC
D gene: TRBD2; clone size: .; V gene: TRBV12-3/TRBV12-4; J gene: TRBJ2-1; CDR3 protein: CASSFSISGSSYNEQFF; CDR3 DNA: TGTGCCAGCAGTTTCTCGATAAGCGGGAGCTCCTACAATGAGCAGTTCTTC
D gene: .; clone size: many; V gene: TRBV27; J gene: TRBJ2-7; CDR3 protein: CASSFYGWGTYEQYF; CDR3 DNA: TGTGCCAGCAGTTTTTACGGCTGGGGGACCTACGAGCAGTACTTC
D gene: .; clone size: .; V gene: TRBV28; J gene: TRBJ2-7; CDR3 protein: CASSIRRNEQYF; CDR3 DNA: TGTGCCAGCAGTATCCGACGAAACGAGCAGTACTTC
D gene: TRBD1; clone size: few; V gene: TRBV7-9; J gene: TRBJ2-3; CDR3 protein: CASSSTGNGPDTQYF; CDR3 DNA: TGTGCCAGCAGTTCGACAGGGAACGGGCCAGATACGCAGTATTTT
D gene: .; clone size: .; V gene: TRBV6-5; J gene: TRBJ1-2; CDR3 protein: CASTQWQGDYGYTF; CDR3 DNA: TGTGCCAGCACCCAGTGGCAGGGTGACTATGGCTACACCTTC
D gene: .; clone size: .; V gene: TRBV7-2; J gene: TRBJ1-3; CDR3 protein: CASSPGQLRSGNTIYF; CDR3 DNA: TGTGCCAGCAGCCCGGGACAACTTCGCTCTGGAAACACCATATATTTT
D gene: .; clone size: .; V gene: TRBV3-1; J gene: TRBJ2-5; CDR3 protein: CASSQGFQGFKETQYF; CDR3 DNA: TGTGCCAGCAGCCAAGGGTTCCAGGGCTTTAAGGAGACCCAGTACTTC
D gene: .; clone size: .; V gene: TRBV6-5; J gene: TRBJ2-2; CDR3 protein: CASSYAGGELFF; CDR3 DNA: TGTGCCAGCAGTTACGCTGGAGGGGAGCTGTTTTTT
D gene: .; clone size: .; V gene: TRBV20-1; J gene: TRBJ1-1; CDR3 protein: CSANSVVRDTEAFF; CDR3 DNA: TGCAGTGCTAACTCAGTCGTCCGGGACACTGAAGCTTTCTTT
D gene: TRBD1; clone size: few; V gene: TRBV11-2; J gene: TRBJ2-5; CDR3 protein: CASSLDRTPETQYF; CDR3 DNA: TGTGCCAGCAGCTTGGACAGGACCCCAGAGACCCAGTACTTC